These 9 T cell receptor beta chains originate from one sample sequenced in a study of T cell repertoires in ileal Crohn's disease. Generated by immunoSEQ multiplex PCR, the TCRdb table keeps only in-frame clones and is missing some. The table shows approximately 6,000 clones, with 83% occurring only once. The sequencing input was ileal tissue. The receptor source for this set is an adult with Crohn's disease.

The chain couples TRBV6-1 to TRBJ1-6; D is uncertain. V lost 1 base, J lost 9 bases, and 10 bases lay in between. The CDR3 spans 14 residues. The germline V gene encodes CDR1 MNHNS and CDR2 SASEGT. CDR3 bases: TGTGCCAGCAGTGAAGGGCAGGCTGGTTCACCCCTCCACTTT. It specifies CASSEGQAGSPLHF.

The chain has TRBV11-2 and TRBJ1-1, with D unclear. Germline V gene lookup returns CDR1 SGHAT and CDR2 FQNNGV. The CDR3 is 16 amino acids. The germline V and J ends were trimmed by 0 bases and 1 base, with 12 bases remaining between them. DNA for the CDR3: TGTGCCAGCAGCTTAGAAGGAGGGCTCGGGAACACTGAAGCTTTCTTT. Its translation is CASSLEGGLGNTEAFF. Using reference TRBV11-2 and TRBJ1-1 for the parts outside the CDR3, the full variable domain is EAGVAQSPRYKIIEKRQSVAFWCNPISGHATLYWYQQILGQGPKLLIQFQNNGVVDDSQLPKDRFSAERLKGVDSTLKIQPAKLEDSAVYLCASSLEGGLGNTEAFFGQGTRLTVV.

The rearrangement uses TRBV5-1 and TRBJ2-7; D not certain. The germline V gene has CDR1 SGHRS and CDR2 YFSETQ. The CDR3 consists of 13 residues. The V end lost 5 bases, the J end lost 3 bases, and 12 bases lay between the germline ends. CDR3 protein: CASRRLANYEQYF. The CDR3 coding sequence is TGCGCCAGCAGACGTTTGGCGAACTACGAGCAGTACTTC.

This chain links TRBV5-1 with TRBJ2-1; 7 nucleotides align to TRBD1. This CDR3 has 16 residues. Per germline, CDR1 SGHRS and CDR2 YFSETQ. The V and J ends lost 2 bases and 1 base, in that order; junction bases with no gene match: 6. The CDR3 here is CASSLEAGGSYNEQFF. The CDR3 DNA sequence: TGCGCCAGCAGCTTAGAAGCAGGGGGATCCTACAATGAGCAGTTCTTC.

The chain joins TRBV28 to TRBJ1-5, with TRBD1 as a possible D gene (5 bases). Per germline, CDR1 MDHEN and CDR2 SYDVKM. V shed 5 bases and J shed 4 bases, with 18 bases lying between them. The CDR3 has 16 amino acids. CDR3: CASSPGRRGINQPQHF. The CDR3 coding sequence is TGTGCCAGCAGTCCGGGACGTCGCGGGATTAATCAGCCCCAGCATTTT.

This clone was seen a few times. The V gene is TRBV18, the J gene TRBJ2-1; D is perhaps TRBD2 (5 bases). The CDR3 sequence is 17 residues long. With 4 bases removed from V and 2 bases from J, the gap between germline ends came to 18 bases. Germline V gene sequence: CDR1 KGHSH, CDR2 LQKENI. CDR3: CASSLSGNPSPYNEQFF. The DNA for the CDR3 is TGTGCCAGCTCACTATCTGGGAATCCTAGCCCCTACAATGAGCAGTTCTTC.

This chain's CDR3 is CASSPRGGAYEQYF. The CDR3 DNA reads TGTGCCAGCAGCCCTCGTGGTGGAGCCTACGAGCAGTACTTC. The rearrangement links TRBV9 to TRBJ2-7; D remains unclear. Looked up from germline, CDR1 is SGDLS and CDR2 is YYNGEE. The V gene lost 4 bases and the J gene lost 2 bases, with 13 bases spanning the gap. The CDR3 is 14 amino acids.

For the CDR3, the DNA is TGTGCCAGCAGCCCCCTTGAGGGCAGAACCAACTATGGCTACACCTTC. Encoded protein: CASSPLEGRTNYGYTF. The chain uses TRBV5-8 and TRBJ1-2; D is undetermined. CDR3 length: 16 residues. CDR1 is SGHTS and CDR2 is YDEGEE in the germline V gene. V gave up 4 bases and J gave up 2 bases, with 18 bases separating them.

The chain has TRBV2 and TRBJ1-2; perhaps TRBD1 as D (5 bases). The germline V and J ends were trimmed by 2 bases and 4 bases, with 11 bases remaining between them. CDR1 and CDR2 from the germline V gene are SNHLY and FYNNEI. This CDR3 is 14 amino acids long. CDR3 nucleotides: TGTGCCAGCAGTGAATATGGGGGTGGCTATGGCTACACCTTC. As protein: CASSEYGGGYGYTF. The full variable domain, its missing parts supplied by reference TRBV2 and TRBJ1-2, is EPEVTQTPSHQVTQMGQEVILRCVPISNHLYFYWYRQILGQKVEFLVSFYNNEISEKSEIFDDQFSVERPDGSNFTLKIRSTKLEDSAMYFCASSEYGGGYGYTFGSGTRLTVV.